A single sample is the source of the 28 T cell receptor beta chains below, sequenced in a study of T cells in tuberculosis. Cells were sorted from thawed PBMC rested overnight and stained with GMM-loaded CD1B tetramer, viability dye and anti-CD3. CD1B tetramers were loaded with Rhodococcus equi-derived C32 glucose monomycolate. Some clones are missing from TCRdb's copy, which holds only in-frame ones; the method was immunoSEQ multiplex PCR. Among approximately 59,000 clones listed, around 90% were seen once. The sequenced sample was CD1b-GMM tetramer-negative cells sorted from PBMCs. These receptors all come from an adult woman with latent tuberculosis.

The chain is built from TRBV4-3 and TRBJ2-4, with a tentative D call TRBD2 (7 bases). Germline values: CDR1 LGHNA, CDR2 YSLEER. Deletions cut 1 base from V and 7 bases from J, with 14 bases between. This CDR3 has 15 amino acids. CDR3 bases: TGCGCCAGCAGCCAAGTGGCGGGGGCAGGGAACATTCAGTACTTC. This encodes CASSQVAGAGNIQYF.

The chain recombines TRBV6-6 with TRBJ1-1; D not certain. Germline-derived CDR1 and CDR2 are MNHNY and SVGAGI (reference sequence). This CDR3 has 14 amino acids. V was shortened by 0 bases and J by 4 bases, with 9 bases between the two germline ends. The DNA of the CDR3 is TGTGCCAGCAGTTACTCTGGCTTTTTCACTGAAGCTTTCTTT. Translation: CASSYSGFFTEAFF.

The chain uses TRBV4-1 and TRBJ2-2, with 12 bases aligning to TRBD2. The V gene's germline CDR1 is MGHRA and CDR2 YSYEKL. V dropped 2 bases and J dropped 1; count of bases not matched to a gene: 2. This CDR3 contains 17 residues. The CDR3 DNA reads TGCGCCAGCAGCCAACCACTAGCGGGGGGGAACACCGGGGAGCTGTTTTTT. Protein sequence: CASSQPLAGGNTGELFF.

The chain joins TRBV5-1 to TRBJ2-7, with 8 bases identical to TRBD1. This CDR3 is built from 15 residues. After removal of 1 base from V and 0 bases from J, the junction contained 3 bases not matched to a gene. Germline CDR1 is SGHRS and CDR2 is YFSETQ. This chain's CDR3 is CASSLTGQDSYEQYF. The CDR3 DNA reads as TGCGCCAGCAGCTTGACGGGACAGGACTCCTACGAGCAGTACTTC.

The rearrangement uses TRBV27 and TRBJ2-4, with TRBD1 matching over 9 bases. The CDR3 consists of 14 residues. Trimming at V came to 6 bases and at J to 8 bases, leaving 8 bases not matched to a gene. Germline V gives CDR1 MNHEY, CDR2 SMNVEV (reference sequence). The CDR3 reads CASRSGTGWDIQYF. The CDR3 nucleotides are TGTGCCAGCAGAAGCGGGACAGGGTGGGACATTCAGTACTTC.

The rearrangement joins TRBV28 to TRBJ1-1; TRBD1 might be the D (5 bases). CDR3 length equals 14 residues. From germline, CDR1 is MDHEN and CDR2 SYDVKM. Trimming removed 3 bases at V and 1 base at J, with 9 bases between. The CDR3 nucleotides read TGTGCCAGCAGTTTTCAGGGCCCGAACACTGAAGCTTTCTTT. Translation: CASSFQGPNTEAFF.

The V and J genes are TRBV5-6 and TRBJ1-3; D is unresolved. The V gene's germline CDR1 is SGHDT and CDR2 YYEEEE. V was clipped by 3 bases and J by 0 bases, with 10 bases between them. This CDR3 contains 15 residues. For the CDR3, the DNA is TGTGCCAGCAGCTACAACGCGGACTCTGGAAACACCATATATTTT. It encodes CASSYNADSGNTIYF.

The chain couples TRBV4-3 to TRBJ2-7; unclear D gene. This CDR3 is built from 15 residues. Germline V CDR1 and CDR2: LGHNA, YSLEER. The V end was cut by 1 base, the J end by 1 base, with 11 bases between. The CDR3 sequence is CASSQAFEESYEQYF. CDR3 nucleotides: TGCGCCAGCAGCCAAGCTTTCGAAGAGTCCTACGAGCAGTACTTC.

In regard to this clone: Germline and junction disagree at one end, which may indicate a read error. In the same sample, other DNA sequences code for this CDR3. The CDR3 spells CATRRQGETGELFF. The CDR3 DNA follows: TGTGCCACCCGGCGACAGGGAGAGACCGGGGAACTGTTTTTT. The chain combines TRBV7-2 with TRBJ2-2; 7 bases are shared with TRBD1. The CDR3 is 14 residues long. Per germline, CDR1 SGHTA and CDR2 FQGNSA.

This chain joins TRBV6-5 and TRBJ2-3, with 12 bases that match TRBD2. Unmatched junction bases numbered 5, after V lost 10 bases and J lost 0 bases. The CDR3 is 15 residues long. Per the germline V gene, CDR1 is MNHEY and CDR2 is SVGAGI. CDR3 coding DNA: TGTGCCACTGCCGGGACTAGCGGGAGCACAGATACGCAGTATTTT. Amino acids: CATAGTSGSTDTQYF.

The chain's CDR3 is CASSFGRHYSNQPQHF. CDR3 bases: TGTGCCAGCAGTTTCGGGAGACATTATAGCAATCAGCCCCAGCATTTT. This rearrangement joins TRBV28 to TRBJ1-5; D unclear. The CDR3 runs 16 residues. V lost 3 bases to trimming and J lost 0 bases, with 12 bases between them. Germline V gene lookup returns CDR1 MDHEN and CDR2 SYDVKM. Based on the CDR3 plus reference TRBV28 and TRBJ1-5, the full variable domain is DVKVTQSSRYLVKRTGEKVFLECVQDMDHENMFWYRQDPGLGLRLIYFSYDVKMKEKGDIPEGYSVSREKKERFSLILESASTNQTSMYLCASSFGRHYSNQPQHFGDGTRLSIL.

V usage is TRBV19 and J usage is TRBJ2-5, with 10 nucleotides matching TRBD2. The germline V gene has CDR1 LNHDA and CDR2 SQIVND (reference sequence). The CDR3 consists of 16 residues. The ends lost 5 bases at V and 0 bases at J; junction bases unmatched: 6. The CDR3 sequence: CASSLGLAQYQETQYF. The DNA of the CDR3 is TGTGCCAGTAGTCTGGGACTAGCGCAGTACCAAGAGACCCAGTACTTC.

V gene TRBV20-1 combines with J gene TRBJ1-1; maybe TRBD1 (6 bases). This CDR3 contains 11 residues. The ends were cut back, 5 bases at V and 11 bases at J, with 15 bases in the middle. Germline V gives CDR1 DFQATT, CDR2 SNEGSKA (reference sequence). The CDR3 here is CSARGPDRAFF. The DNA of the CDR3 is TGCAGTGCTCGCGGGCCTGACAGGGCTTTCTTT.

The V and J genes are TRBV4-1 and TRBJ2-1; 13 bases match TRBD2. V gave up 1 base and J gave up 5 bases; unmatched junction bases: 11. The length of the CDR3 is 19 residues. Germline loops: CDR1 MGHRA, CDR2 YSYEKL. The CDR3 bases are TGCGCCAGCAGCCAAGGTGGACTAGCGGGGGTACGCCCTCACAATGAGCAGTTCTTC. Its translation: CASSQGGLAGVRPHNEQFF.

The CDR3 nucleotides read TGTGCCAGCAGCGTAGGGTGGCGGGGGTACGAGCAGTACTTC. Amino acids: CASSVGWRGYEQYF. The chain joins TRBV9 to TRBJ2-7, with 7 bases matching TRBD2. This CDR3 has 14 residues. Germline CDR1 reads SGDLS; CDR2 reads YYNGEE. V dropped 0 bases and J dropped 4; count of bases not matched to a gene: 4.

The CDR3 is CASSLVAGGEQYF. The DNA for the CDR3 is TGTGCCAGCAGCTTAGTAGCGGGAGGCGAGCAGTACTTC. The V and J genes are TRBV11-3 and TRBJ2-7, with 10 bases matching TRBD2. The germline V gene encodes CDR1 SGHNT and CDR2 YENEEA. There are 13 residues in the CDR3. V was clipped by 1 base and J by 6 bases; unmatched bases: 0. The complete variable domain, with remaining parts taken from reference TRBV11-3 and TRBJ2-7, reads EAGVVQSPRYKIIEKKQPVAFWCNPISGHNTLYWYLQNLGQGPELLIRYENEEAVDDSQLPKDRFSAERLKGVDSTLKIQPAELGDSAVYLCASSLVAGGEQYFGPGTRLTVT.

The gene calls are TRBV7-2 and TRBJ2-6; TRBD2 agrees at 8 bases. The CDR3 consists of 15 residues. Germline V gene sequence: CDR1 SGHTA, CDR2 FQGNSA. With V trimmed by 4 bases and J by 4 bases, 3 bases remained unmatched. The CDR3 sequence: CASSSGGAGANVLTF. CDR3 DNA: TGTGCCAGCAGCTCCGGGGGGGCCGGGGCCAACGTCCTGACTTTC.

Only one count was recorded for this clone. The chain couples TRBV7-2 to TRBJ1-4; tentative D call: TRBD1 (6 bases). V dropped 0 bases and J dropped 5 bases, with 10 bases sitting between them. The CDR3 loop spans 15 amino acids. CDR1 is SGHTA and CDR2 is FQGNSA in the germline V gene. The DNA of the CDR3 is TGTGCCAGCAGCTTAGCGCAGGGGAAGAATGAAAAACTGTTTTTT. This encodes CASSLAQGKNEKLFF. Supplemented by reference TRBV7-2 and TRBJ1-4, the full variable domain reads GAGVSQSPSNKVTEKGKDVELRCDPISGHTALYWYRQSLGQGLEFLIYFQGNSAPDKSGLPSDRFSAERTGGSVSTLTIQRTQQEDSAVYLCASSLAQGKNEKLFFGSGTQLSVL.

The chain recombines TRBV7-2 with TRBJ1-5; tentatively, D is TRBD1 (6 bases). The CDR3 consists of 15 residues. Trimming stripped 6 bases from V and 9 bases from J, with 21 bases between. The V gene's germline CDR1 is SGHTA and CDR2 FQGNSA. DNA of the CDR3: TGTGCCAGCAGTTTAAGCCAGGGGAAAGGGTGGCCCCAGCATTTT. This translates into CASSLSQGKGWPQHF. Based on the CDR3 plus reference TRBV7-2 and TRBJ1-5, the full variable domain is GAGVSQSPSNKVTEKGKDVELRCDPISGHTALYWYRQSLGQGLEFLIYFQGNSAPDKSGLPSDRFSAERTGGSVSTLTIQRTQQEDSAVYLCASSLSQGKGWPQHFGDGTRLSIL.

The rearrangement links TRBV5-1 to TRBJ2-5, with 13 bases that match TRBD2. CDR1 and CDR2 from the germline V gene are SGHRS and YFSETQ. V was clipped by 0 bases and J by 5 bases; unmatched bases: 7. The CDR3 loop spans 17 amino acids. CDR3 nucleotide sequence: TGCGCCAGCAGCTTGGCACTAGCGGGAGGGCGTGGGGAGACCCAGTACTTC. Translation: CASSLALAGGRGETQYF.

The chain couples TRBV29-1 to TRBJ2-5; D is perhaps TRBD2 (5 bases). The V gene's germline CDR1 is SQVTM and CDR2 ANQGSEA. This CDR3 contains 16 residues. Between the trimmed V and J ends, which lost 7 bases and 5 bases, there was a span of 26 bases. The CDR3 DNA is TGCAGCGCCCTCCCCCCGTCGGGGAGCCTGGGGGAGACCCAGTACTTC. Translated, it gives CSALPPSGSLGETQYF. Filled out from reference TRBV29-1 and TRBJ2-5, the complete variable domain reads SAVISQKPSRDICQRGTSLTIQCQVDSQVTMMFWYRQQPGQSLTLIATANQGSEATYESGFVIDKFPISRPNLTFSTLTVSNMSPEDSSIYLCSALPPSGSLGETQYFGPGTRLLVL.

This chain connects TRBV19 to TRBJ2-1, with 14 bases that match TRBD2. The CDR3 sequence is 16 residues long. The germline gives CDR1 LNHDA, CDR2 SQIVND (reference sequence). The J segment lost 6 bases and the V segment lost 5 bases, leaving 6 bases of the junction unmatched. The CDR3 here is CASSSRLAGGPNEQFF. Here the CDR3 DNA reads TGTGCCAGTAGTTCAAGACTAGCGGGAGGGCCCAATGAGCAGTTCTTC.

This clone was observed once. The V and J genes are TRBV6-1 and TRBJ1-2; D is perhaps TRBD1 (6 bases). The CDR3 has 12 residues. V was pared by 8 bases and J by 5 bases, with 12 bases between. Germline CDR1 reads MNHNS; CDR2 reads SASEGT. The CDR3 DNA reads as TGTGCCAGCGTAGGGGGGGGATATGGCTACACCTTC. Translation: CASVGGGYGYTF.

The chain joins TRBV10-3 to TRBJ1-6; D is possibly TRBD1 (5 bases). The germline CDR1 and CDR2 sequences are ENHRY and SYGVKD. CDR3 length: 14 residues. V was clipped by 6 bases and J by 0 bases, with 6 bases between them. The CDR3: CAIRDNSYNSPLHF. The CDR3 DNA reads TGTGCCATCAGGGACAACTCCTATAATTCACCCCTCCACTTT.

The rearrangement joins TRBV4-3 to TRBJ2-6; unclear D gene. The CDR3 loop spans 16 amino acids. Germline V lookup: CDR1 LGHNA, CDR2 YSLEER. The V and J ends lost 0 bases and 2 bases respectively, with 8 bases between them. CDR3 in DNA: TGCGCCAGCAGCCAAGATGAAGCGACTGGGGCCAACGTCCTGACTTTC. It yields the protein CASSQDEATGANVLTF.

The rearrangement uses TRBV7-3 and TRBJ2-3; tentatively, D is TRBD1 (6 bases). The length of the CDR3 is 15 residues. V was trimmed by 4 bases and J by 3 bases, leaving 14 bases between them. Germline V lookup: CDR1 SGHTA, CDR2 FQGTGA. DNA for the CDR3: TGTGCCAGCAGCTCACAGGGATATTCAACAGATACGCAGTATTTT. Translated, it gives CASSSQGYSTDTQYF.

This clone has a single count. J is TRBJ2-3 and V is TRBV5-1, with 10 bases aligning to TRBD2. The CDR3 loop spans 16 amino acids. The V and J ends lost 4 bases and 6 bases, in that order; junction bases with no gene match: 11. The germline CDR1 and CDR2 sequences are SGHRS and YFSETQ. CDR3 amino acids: CASSKTSGTTADTQYF. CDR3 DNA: TGCGCCAGCAGCAAAACTAGCGGGACGACCGCGGATACGCAGTATTTT.

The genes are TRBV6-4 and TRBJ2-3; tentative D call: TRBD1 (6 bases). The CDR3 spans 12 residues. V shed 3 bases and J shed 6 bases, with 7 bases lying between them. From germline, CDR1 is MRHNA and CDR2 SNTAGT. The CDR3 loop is CASSEQGDTQYF. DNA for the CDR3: TGTGCCAGCAGTGAACAGGGTGATACGCAGTATTTT.